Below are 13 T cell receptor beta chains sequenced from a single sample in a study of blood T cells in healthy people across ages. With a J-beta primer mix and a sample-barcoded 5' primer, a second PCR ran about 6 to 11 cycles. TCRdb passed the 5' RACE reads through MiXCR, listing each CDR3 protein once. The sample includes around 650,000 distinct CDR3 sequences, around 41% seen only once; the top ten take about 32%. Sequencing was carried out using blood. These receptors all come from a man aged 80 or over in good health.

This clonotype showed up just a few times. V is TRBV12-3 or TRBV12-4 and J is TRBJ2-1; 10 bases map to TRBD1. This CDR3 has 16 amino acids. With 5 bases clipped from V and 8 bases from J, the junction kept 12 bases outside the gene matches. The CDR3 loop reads CASSATPGQGSDEQFF. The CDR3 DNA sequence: TGTGCCAGCAGTGCTACTCCGGGACAGGGGAGCGATGAGCAGTTCTTC.

CDR3 amino acids: CANRGGLGNEQYF. CDR3 nucleotides: TGTGCCAACAGAGGGGGTTTAGGAAACGAGCAGTACTTC. The chain has TRBV6-1 and TRBJ2-7; D is perhaps TRBD1 (6 bases). The CDR3 loop spans 13 amino acids. Germline V lookup: CDR1 MNHNS, CDR2 SASEGT. Trimming removed 10 bases at V and 5 bases at J, with 18 bases between.

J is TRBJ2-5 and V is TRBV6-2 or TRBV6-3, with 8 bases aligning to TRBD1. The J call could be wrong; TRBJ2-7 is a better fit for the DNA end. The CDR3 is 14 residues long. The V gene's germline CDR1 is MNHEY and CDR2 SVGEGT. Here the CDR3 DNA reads TGTGCCAGCAGTGGGGGACAGGACACCCACGAGCAGTACTTC. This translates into CASSGGQDTHEQYF.

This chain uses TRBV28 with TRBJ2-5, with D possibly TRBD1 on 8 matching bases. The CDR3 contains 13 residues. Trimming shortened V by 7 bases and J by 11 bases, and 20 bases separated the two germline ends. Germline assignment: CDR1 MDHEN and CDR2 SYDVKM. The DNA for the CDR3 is TGTGCCAGCATTCGAAACAGGGGGGGAGAGCAGTACTTC. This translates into CASIRNRGGEQYF.

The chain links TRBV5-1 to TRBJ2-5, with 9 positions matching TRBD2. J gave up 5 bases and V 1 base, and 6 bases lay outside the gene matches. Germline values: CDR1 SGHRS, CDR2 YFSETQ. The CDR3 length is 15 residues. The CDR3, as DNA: TGCGCCAGCAGCTTGTGGGCTAGCGGGAAGGAGACCCAGTACTTC. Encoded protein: CASSLWASGKETQYF.

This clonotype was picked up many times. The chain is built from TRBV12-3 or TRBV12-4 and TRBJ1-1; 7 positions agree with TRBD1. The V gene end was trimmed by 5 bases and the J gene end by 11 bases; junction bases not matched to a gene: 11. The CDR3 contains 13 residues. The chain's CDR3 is CASSTRDSPRAFF. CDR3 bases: TGTGCCAGCAGTACCCGGGACAGTCCGCGGGCTTTCTTT.

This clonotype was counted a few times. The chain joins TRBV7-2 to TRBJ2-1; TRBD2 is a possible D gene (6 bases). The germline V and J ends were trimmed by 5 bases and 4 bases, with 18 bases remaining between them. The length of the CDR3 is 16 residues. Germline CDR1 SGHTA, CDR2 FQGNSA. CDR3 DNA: TGTGCCAGCAGCACTCTCGCCGGGACTGTTTACAATGAGCAGTTCTTC. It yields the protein CASSTLAGTVYNEQFF.

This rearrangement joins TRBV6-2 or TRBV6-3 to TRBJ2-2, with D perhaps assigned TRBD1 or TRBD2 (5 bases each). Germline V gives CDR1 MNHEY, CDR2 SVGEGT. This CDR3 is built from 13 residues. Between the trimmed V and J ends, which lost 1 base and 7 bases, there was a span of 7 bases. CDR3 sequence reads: CASSYLGVGELFF. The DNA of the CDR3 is TGTGCCAGCAGTTACTTGGGGGTCGGGGAGCTGTTTTTT.

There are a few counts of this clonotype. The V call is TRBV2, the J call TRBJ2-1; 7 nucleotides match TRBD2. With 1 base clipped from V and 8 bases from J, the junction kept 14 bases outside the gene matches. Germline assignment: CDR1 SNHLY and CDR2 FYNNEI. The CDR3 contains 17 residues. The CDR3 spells CASSEEVLGEGRYEQFF. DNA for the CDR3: TGTGCCAGCAGTGAAGAGGTCCTAGGGGAGGGAAGGTATGAGCAGTTCTTC.

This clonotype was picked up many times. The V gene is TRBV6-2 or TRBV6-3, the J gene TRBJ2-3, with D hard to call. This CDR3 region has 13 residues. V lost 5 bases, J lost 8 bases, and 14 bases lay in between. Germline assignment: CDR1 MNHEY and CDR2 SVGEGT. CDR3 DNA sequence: TGTGCCAGCAGTCCCCTTCTGTATGGTACGCAGTATTTT. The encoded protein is CASSPLLYGTQYF.

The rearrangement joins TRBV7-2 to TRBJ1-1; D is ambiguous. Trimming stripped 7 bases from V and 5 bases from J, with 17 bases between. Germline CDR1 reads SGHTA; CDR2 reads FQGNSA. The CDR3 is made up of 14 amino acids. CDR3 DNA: TGTGCCAGCACCAACCAAGGAGGTGTTACTGAAGCTTTCTTT. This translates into CASTNQGGVTEAFF.

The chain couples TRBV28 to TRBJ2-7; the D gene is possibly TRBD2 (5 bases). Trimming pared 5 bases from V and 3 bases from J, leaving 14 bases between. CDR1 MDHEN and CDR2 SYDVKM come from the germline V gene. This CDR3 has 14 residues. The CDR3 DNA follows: TGTGCCAGCAGTCTACCACCCGGGGACTACGAGCAGTACTTC. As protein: CASSLPPGDYEQYF.

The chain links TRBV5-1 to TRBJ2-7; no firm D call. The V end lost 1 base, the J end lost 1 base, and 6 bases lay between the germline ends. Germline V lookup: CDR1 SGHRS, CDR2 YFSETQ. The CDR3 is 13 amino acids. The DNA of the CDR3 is TGCGCCAGCAGCTTGTTCAGTTCCTACGAGCAGTACTTC. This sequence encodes CASSLFSSYEQYF.